The text below deals with one TCR beta chain. The data stem from a study of shared clonotypes between healthy human individuals. Germline V gives CDR1 MDHEN, CDR2 SYDVKM. The V end was cut by 3 bases, the J end by 4 bases, with 12 bases between. The CDR3 is 14 residues long. Each subset's genomic DNA was shared equally among a number of immunoSEQ plates. The table came from immunoSEQ multiplex PCR; TCRdb's copy has only in-frame clones and leaves some out. The sample carries about 2.4 million clones, approximately 93% recorded once. Material for sequencing was naive CD4+ T cells from PBMCs. The subset was: CD45RA+ positively selected. The chain couples TRBV28 to TRBJ1-2; D is unresolved. This receptor was obtained from a man between 18 and 35 years old in good health. Some clones in this sample may be carry-over from other donors' samples. CDR3 DNA: TGTGCCAGCAGTTTCTTTGTCAGGCCCTATGGCTACACCTTC. It translates to CASSFFVRPYGYTF.